The 15 T cell receptor beta chains below come from one sample, sequenced in a study of OX40 agonist ivuxolimab in advanced cancers. Using immunoSEQ multiplex PCR, the repertoire was profiled, and TCRdb retains in-frame clones only, with some absent. The table records about 75,000 clones, approximately 81% of them present only once. Source: CD4+ or CD8+ T cells sorted from blood, taken in a trial of the OX40 agonist ivuxolimab. The source is an adult with an advanced solid tumor such as melanoma, head and neck, liver or kidney cancer.

This clone is judged large. V and J are TRBV10-3 and TRBJ1-1, with D possibly being TRBD1 (6 bases). Per germline, CDR1 ENHRY and CDR2 SYGVKD. CDR3 length: 14 residues. The ends were cut back, 11 bases at V and 4 bases at J, with 20 bases in the middle. In nucleotides, the CDR3 is TGTGCCTCAACCAGAGGAGGGGGTATCACTGAAGCTTTCTTT. It encodes CASTRGGGITEAFF.

The rearrangement joins TRBV19 to TRBJ1-1, with 8 bases fitting TRBD1. J lost 4 bases, V lost 3 bases, and 7 bases had no gene match. Germline V gene data show CDR1 as LNHDA and CDR2 as SQIVND (reference sequence). This CDR3 is built from 15 residues. The CDR3 DNA is TGTGCCAGTAGTATTCAGGGGGCGGGGAGCACTGAAGCTTTCTTT. This encodes CASSIQGAGSTEAFF.

The rearrangement links TRBV29-1 to TRBJ1-4, with TRBD1 matching 9 bases. V trimming: 6 bases; J trimming: 0 bases; junction bases outside the gene matches: 8. The CDR3 spans 16 residues. The germline V gene encodes CDR1 SQVTM and CDR2 ANQGSEA. The CDR3 DNA reads as TGCAGCGTAGCCGGGACAGGGAGGGCAACTAATGAAAAACTGTTTTTT. Its translation is CSVAGTGRATNEKLFF.

The V gene is TRBV11-2, the J gene TRBJ2-5; possible D gene TRBD2, 5 bases. CDR3 length equals 15 residues. CDR1 is SGHAT, CDR2 FQNNGV, per germline. V was clipped by 8 bases and J by 2 bases, with 18 bases between them. The CDR3 nucleotides read TGTGCCAGCGGCGAACTAGGACGTACTCAAGAGACCCAGTACTTC. Translated: CASGELGRTQETQYF.

The chain joins TRBV5-1 to TRBJ2-3; 7 bases line up with TRBD1. The CDR3 extends over 15 amino acids. V was pared by 2 bases and J by 1 base, with 4 bases of the junction left unmatched. Germline assignment: CDR1 SGHRS and CDR2 YFSETQ. The CDR3 is CASSFRDRRTDTQYF. DNA for the CDR3: TGCGCCAGCAGCTTCCGGGACAGACGCACAGATACGCAGTATTTT.

This chain uses TRBV6-1 with TRBJ1-3, with D possibly matching TRBD1 (5 bases). The V gene's germline CDR1 is MNHNS and CDR2 SASEGT. V was shortened by 6 bases and J by 0 bases, with 6 bases between the two germline ends. The CDR3 is 13 residues long. DNA for the CDR3: TGTGCCAGCAGGGGGCTCTCTGGAAACACCATATATTTT. Its protein is CASRGLSGNTIYF.

This chain joins TRBV13 and TRBJ2-3; D gene uncertain. The CDR3 runs to 16 residues. V dropped 4 bases and J dropped 6 bases, with 20 bases sitting between them. Germline CDR1 PRHDT, CDR2 FYEKMQ (reference sequence). CDR3 amino acids: CASSSFLSDVIDTQYF. CDR3 DNA: TGTGCCAGCAGCTCGTTCCTCTCAGACGTGATCGATACGCAGTATTTT.

This chain joins TRBV6-5 and TRBJ1-4; D is unresolved. Trimming left V 2 bases short and J 3 bases short, with 7 bases between. The CDR3 is 14 residues long. Germline V gene sequence: CDR1 MNHEY, CDR2 SVGAGI. In DNA, the CDR3 is TGTGCCAGCAGTTACGAAACGGCTAATGAAAAACTGTTTTTT. It codes for CASSYETANEKLFF.

V usage is TRBV10-2 and J usage is TRBJ2-2, with 9 bases fitting TRBD2. Germline V CDR1 and CDR2: WSHSY, SAAADI. The CDR3 consists of 15 residues. V trimming: 3 bases; J trimming: 4 bases; junction bases outside the gene matches: 3. CDR3 residues: CASSENSGSTGELFF. CDR3 sequence (DNA): TGCGCCAGCAGTGAAAATAGCGGGAGCACCGGGGAGCTGTTTTTT.

This chain joins TRBV11-2 and TRBJ1-3; weak D call: TRBD1 (5 bases). This CDR3 is built from 17 residues. Trimming left V 0 bases short and J 2 bases short, with 14 bases between. From germline, CDR1 is SGHAT and CDR2 FQNNGV. The chain's CDR3 is CASSLDRAGPTGNTIYF. CDR3 bases: TGTGCCAGCAGCTTAGATCGGGCAGGGCCTACTGGAAACACCATATATTTT.

V is TRBV11-2 and J is TRBJ1-4; D is undetermined. V lost 1 base and J lost 4, with 7 bases in between. Germline CDR1 is SGHAT and CDR2 is FQNNGV. The CDR3 sequence is 14 residues long. The CDR3 DNA is TGTGCCAGCAGCTTAGGGCAGCTTAATGAAAAACTGTTTTTT. The encoded protein is CASSLGQLNEKLFF.

The genes are TRBV15 and TRBJ1-3, with unresolved D. CDR3 length: 15 residues. CDR1 and CDR2 from the germline V gene are LNHNV and YYDKDF (reference sequence). V was pared by 0 bases and J by 2 bases, with 8 bases between. The CDR3 DNA follows: TGTGCCACCAGCAGAGATATGGGAGCTGGAAACACCATATATTTT. Its protein product is CATSRDMGAGNTIYF.

This chain connects TRBV2 to TRBJ2-7; 7 bases agree with TRBD2. The CDR3 runs 13 residues. After removal of 6 bases from V and 3 bases from J, the junction contained 5 bases not matched to a gene. CDR1 is SNHLY, CDR2 FYNNEI, per germline. CDR3 nucleotides: TGTGCCAGCAGGAGCGGGACGAACTACGAGCAGTACTTC. Encoded protein: CASRSGTNYEQYF.

This clone appeared a single time. This chain connects TRBV2 to TRBJ2-3; D is perhaps TRBD2 (6 bases). V lost 5 bases and J lost 2, with 17 bases in between. The CDR3 loop spans 16 amino acids. The germline V gene has CDR1 SNHLY and CDR2 FYNNEI. This chain's CDR3 is CASSSNLRLVTDTQYF. CDR3 nucleotides: TGTGCCAGCAGTTCTAATCTCCGACTAGTCACAGATACGCAGTATTTT.

This chain uses TRBV4-2 with TRBJ2-1; unclear D gene. V lost 4 bases and J 0 bases, leaving 10 bases between the germline ends. The germline V gene has CDR1 LGHNA and CDR2 YNFKEQ. The CDR3 is 15 amino acids. CDR3 sequence (DNA): TGTGCCAGCAGCCCCAGGACCCTCTCCTACAATGAGCAGTTCTTC. It is translated as CASSPRTLSYNEQFF.